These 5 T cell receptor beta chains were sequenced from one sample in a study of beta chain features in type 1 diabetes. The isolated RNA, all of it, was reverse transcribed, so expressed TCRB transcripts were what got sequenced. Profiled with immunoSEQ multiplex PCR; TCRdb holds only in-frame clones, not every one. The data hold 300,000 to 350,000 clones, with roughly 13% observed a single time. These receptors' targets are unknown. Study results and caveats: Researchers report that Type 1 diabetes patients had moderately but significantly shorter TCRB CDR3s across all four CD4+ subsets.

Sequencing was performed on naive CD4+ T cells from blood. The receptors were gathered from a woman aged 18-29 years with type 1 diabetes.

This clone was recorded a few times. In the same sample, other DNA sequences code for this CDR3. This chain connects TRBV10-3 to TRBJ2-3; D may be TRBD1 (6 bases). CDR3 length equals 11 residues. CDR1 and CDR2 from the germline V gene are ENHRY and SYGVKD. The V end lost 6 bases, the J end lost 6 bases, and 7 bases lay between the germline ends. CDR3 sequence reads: CAISDRDTQYF. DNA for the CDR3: TGTGCCATCAGCGACAGGGATACGCAGTATTTT.

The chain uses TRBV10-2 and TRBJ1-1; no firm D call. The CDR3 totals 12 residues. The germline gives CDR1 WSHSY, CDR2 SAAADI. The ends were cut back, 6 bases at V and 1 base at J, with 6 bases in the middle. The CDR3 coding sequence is TGCGCCAGCAGGAGTCCGAACACTGAAGCTTTCTTT. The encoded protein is CASRSPNTEAFF.

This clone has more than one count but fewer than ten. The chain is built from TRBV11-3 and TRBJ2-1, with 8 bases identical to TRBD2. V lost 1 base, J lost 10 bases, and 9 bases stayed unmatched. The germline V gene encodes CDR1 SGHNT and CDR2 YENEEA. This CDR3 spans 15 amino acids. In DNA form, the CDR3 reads TGTGCCAGCAGCTTAGGACTAGCGAGCTTTGAGGAGCAGTTCTTC. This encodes CASSLGLASFEEQFF.

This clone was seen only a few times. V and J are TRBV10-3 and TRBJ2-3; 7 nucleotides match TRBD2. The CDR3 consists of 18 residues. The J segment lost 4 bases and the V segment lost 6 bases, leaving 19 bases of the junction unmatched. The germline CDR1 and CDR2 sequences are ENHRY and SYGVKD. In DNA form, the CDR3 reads TGTGCCATCAGCCGTGGGCCGGGGGGAAGGGAAGGCGCAGATACGCAGTATTTT. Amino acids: CAISRGPGGREGADTQYF.

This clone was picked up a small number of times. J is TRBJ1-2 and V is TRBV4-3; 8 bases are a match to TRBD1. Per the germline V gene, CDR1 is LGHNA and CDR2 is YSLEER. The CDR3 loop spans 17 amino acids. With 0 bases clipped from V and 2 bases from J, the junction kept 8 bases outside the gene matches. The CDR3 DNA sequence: TGCGCCAGCAGCCAAGATGGGGCAGGGGGCTTCAACTATGGCTACACCTTC. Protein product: CASSQDGAGGFNYGYTF.